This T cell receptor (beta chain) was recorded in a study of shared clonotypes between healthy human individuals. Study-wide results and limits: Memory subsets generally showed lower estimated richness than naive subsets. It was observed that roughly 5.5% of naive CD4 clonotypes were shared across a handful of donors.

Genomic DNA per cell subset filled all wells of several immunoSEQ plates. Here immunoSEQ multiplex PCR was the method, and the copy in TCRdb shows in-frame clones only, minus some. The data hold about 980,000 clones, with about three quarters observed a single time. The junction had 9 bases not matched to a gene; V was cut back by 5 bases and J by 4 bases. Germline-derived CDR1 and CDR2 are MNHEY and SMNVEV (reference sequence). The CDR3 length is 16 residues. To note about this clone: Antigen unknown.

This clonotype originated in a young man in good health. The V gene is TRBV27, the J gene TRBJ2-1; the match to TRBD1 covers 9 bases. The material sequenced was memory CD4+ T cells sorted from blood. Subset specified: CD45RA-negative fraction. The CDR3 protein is CASSGSQGAGYNEQFF. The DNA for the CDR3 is TGTGCCAGCAGTGGATCACAGGGGGCAGGATACAATGAGCAGTTCTTC.